This T cell receptor beta chain was identified in a study of Ad26.COV2.S vaccination and SARS-CoV-2 variants. Study background: Administration of Ad26.COV2.S was intramuscular, either once or twice 56 days apart. General study results and limits: The breadth of spike-specific CD8+ and CD4+ T cell responses after vaccination was reportedly substantial.

Data came from immunoSEQ multiplex PCR; TCRdb stores just in-frame clones and leaves some out. The sample consists of 350,000 to 500,000 clones, 88% of them appearing once. V shed 5 bases and J shed 0 bases, with 20 bases lying between them. The CDR3 contains 17 residues. CDR1 and CDR2 from the germline V gene are LNHNV and YYDKDF (reference sequence). The treatment: around 19 received Ad26.COV2.S at low or high dose, single or two shots; several received placebo; per-sample allocation not given. The study sampled participants on day 63 after the first vaccine or placebo injection. This clone was counted only a few times. Its antigen remains unidentified.

The sample consisted of peripheral blood, taken in a trial of Ad26.COV2.S vaccine versus placebo. The V call is TRBV15, the J call TRBJ2-7; either TRBD1 or TRBD2 may supply D (5 bases each). The sequence was collected from a person between 18 and 65 years old who received the Ad26.COV2.S COVID-19 vaccine or a placebo. Here the CDR3 DNA reads TGTGCCACCAGCGAAGAGGGGCAGGCAGGCCGCTCCTACGAGCAGTACTTC. It specifies CATSEEGQAGRSYEQYF. Supplemented by reference TRBV15 and TRBJ2-7, the full variable domain reads DAMVIQNPRYQVTQFGKPVTLSCSQTLNHNVMYWYQQKSSQAPKLLFHYYDKDFNNEADTPDNFQSRRPNTSFCFLDIRSPGLGDTAMYLCATSEEGQAGRSYEQYFGPGTRLTVT.